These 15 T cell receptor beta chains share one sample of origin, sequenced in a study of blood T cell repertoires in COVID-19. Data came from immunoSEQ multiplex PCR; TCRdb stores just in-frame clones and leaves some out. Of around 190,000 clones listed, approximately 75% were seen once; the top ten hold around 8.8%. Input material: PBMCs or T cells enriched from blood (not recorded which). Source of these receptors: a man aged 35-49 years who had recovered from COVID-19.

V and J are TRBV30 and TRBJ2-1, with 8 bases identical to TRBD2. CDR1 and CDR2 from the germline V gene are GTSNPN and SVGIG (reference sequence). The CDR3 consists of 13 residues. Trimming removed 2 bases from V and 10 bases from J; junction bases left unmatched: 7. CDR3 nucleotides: TGTGCCTGGAGTTTCCATAGCGGGACCGAGCAGTTCTTC. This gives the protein CAWSFHSGTEQFF.

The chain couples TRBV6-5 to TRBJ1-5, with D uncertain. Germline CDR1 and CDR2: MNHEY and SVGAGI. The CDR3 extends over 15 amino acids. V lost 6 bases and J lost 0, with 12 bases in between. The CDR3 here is CASRPQPNSNQPQHF. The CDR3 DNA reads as TGTGCCAGCAGACCACAGCCTAATAGCAATCAGCCCCAGCATTTT.

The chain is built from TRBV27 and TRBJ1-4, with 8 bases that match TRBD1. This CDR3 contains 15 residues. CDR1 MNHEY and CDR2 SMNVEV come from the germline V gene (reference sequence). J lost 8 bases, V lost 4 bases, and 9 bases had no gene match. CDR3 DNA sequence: TGTGCCAGCAGTTCCCCGGCAGGGGGCGCGGAAAAACTGTTTTTT. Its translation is CASSSPAGGAEKLFF.

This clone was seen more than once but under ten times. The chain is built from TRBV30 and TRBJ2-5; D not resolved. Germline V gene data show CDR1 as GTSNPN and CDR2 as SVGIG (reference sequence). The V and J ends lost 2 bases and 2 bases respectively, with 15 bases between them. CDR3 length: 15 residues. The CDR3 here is CAWSPGPSGQETQYF. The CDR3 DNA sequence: TGTGCCTGGAGTCCAGGTCCCAGTGGGCAAGAGACCCAGTACTTC.

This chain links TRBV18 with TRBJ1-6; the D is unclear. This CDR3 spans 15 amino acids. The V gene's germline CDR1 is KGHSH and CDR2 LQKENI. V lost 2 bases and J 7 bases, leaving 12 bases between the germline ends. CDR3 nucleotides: TGTGCCAGCTCACCAGGAGGCCAGTTCAATTCACCCCTCCACTTT. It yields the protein CASSPGGQFNSPLHF.

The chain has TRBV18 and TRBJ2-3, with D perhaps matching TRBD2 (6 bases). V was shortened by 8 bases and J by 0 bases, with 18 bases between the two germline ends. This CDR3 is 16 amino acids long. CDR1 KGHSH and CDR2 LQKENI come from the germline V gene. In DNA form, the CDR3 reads TGTGCCAGCCCAAACTTACCGGGACTGAGCACAGATACGCAGTATTTT. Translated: CASPNLPGLSTDTQYF.

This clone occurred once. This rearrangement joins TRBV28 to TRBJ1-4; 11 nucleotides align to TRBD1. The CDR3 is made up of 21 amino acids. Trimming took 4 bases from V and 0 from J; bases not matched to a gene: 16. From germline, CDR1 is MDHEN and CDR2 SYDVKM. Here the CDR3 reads CASSSRTGGASKRATNEKLFF. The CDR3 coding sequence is TGTGCCAGCAGTTCCCGGACAGGGGGCGCCTCGAAAAGAGCAACTAATGAAAAACTGTTTTTT.

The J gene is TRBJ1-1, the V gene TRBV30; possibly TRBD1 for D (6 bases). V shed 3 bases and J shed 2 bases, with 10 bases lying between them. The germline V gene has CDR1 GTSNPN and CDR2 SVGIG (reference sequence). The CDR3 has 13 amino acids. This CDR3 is CAWSKQGNTEAFF. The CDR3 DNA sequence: TGTGCCTGGAGCAAACAGGGAAACACTGAAGCTTTCTTT.

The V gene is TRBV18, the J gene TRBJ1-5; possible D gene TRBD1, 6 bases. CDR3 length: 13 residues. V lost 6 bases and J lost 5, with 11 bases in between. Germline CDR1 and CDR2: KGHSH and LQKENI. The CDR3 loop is CASSAAGDQPQHF. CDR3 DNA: TGTGCCAGCTCGGCGGCAGGGGATCAGCCCCAGCATTTT.

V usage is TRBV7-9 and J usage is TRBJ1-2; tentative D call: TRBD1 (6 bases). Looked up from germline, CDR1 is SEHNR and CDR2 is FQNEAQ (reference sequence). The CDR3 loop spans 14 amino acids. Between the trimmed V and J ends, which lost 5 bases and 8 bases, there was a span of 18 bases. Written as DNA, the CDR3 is TGTGCCAGCAGCAACCAAGGATGGGGGCACGGCTACACCTTC. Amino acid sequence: CASSNQGWGHGYTF.

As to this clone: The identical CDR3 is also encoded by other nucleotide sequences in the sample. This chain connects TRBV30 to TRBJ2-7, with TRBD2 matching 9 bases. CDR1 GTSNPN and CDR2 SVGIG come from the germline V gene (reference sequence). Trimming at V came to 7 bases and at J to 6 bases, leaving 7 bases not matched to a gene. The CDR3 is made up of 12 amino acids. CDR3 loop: CAYLAGVAEQYF. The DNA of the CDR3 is TGTGCCTACTTAGCGGGAGTAGCCGAGCAGTACTTC.

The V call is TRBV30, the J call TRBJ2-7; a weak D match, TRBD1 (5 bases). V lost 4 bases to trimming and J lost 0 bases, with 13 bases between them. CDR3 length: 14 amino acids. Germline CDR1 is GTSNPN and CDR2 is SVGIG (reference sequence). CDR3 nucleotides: TGTGCCTGGACCCCCCAGGGATTCTCCTACGAGCAGTACTTC. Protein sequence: CAWTPQGFSYEQYF.

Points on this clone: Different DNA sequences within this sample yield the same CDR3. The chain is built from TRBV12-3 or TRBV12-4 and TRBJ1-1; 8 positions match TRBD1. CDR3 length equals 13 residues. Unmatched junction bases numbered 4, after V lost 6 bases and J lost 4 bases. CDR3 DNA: TGTGCCAGCAGCTTACAGGGGGGCACTGAAGCTTTCTTT. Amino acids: CASSLQGGTEAFF.

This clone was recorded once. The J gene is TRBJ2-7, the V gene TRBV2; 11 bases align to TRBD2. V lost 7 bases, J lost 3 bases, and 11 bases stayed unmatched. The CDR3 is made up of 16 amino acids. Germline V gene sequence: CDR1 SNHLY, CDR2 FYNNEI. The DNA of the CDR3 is TGTGCCAGCATCGCAGGGAGACTAGCGGGAATCTACGAGCAGTACTTC. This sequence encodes CASIAGRLAGIYEQYF.

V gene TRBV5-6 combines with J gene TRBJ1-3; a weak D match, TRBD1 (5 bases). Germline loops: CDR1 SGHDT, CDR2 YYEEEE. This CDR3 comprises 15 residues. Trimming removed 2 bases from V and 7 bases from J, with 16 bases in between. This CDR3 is CASSLGAGLSNTIYF. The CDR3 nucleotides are TGTGCCAGCAGCTTAGGAGCAGGGCTTTCGAACACCATATATTTT.